This TCR beta chain was captured by sequencing in a study of identical twins. Carrying unique molecular identifiers, the cDNA also gained a universal primer site through template switching. TCRdb independently ran MiXCR on the 5' RACE reads; one entry per CDR3 protein. This table has hundreds of thousands of distinct CDR3 sequences, approximately 9% appearing once. General study findings and limits: Out-of-frame TCR alpha sharing observed in monozygotic twins exceeded model estimates. Cord blood beta clonotypes present at high abundance carried fewer insertions; no such pattern appeared in memory repertoires. There is a chance that invariant MAIT and iNKT cells partially muddied zero-insertion analyses.

The CDR3 has 15 amino acids. V dropped 2 bases and J dropped 4; count of bases not matched to a gene: 3. The germline CDR1 and CDR2 sequences are MNHEY and SVGEGT. This clonotype was picked up a small number of times. The antigen is unknown. The data also belong to a second study, concerning yellow fever vaccine responses in identical twins.

The chain links TRBV6-2 or TRBV6-3 to TRBJ2-1; 9 positions match TRBD1. The TCR comes from a woman aged 18-35 years in good health. Sequenced: PBMCs. CDR3 nucleotides: TGTGCCAGCAGTTACAACAGGGGGCTTTACAATGAGCAGTTCTTC. This gives the protein CASSYNRGLYNEQFF.